The 21 T cell receptor beta chains listed next were all sequenced from one sample in a study of early T cells in non-severe SARS-CoV-2 infection. TCRdb redid the calling of the 5' RACE reads with MiXCR, one entry per CDR3 protein. The profile covers about 61,000 distinct CDR3 sequences, with around 11% appearing a single time and roughly 1.2% taken by the ten largest. Sequencing was performed on whole blood, taken at baseline. The receptors derive from an adult who was a healthcare worker with PCR-confirmed SARS-CoV-2 infection or an uninfected control (not recorded which). The donor label of this sample is uncertain.

This chain uses TRBV29-1 with TRBJ2-2, with D possibly TRBD2 on 6 matching bases. Trimming took 3 bases from V and 2 from J, leaving 10 bases between them. The CDR3 totals 14 residues. Germline CDR1 is SQVTM and CDR2 is ANQGSEA. The chain's CDR3 is CSVDSSENTGELFF. The CDR3 DNA reads as TGCAGCGTTGACTCTAGCGAAAACACCGGGGAGCTGTTTTTT.

This clonotype was found a few times. V and J are TRBV4-1 and TRBJ1-4, with D tentatively TRBD1 (5 bases). In germline, CDR1 is MGHRA, CDR2 YSYEKL. The CDR3 length is 15 residues. V gave up 1 base and J gave up 10 bases, with 16 bases separating them. The CDR3 sequence: CASSQGAGGRGKLFF. The CDR3 bases are TGCGCCAGCAGCCAAGGGGCGGGGGGTCGCGGAAAACTGTTTTTT.

This clonotype was detected a few times. The gene calls are TRBV6-1 and TRBJ1-4, with D perhaps matching TRBD1 (6 bases). V was trimmed by 9 bases and J by 8 bases, leaving 19 bases between them. Looked up from germline, CDR1 is MNHNS and CDR2 is SASEGT. The CDR3 has 14 amino acids. This CDR3 is CASYTGLGAEKLFF. As DNA, the CDR3 is TGTGCCAGTTACACAGGGCTTGGGGCCGAAAAACTGTTTTTT.

The chain recombines TRBV7-2 with TRBJ1-1; D might be TRBD1 (5 bases). The CDR3 extends over 15 amino acids. Germline V gives CDR1 SGHTA, CDR2 FQGNSA. V was pared by 5 bases and J by 1 base, with 14 bases between. In nucleotides, the CDR3 is TGTGCCAGCAGCCGGGGGGTCTTTGAGAACACTGAAGCTTTCTTT. It translates to CASSRGVFENTEAFF. Variable domain in full (rest from reference TRBV7-2 and TRBJ1-1): GAGVSQSPSNKVTEKGKDVELRCDPISGHTALYWYRQSLGQGLEFLIYFQGNSAPDKSGLPSDRFSAERTGGSVSTLTIQRTQQEDSAVYLCASSRGVFENTEAFFGQGTRLTVV.

This clonotype was seen more than once but under ten times. The V and J genes are TRBV4-1 and TRBJ2-1; D unresolved. V lost 1 base and J lost 8, with 9 bases in between. This CDR3 contains 13 residues. Germline CDR1 reads MGHRA; CDR2 reads YSYEKL. The CDR3: CASSQVPRDEQFF. The CDR3 DNA sequence: TGCGCCAGCAGCCAAGTCCCTAGAGATGAGCAGTTCTTC.

The genes are TRBV2 and TRBJ2-1, with a tentative D call TRBD2 (6 bases). CDR1 is SNHLY, CDR2 FYNNEI, per germline. Trimming cost V 5 bases and J 6 bases, with 11 bases left between them. This CDR3 is 13 amino acids long. The CDR3 spells CASSLAGLNEQFF. The CDR3 DNA reads as TGTGCCAGCAGTCTGGCGGGGCTCAATGAGCAGTTCTTC.

The chain employs TRBV6-5 and TRBJ2-1, with TRBD1 matching 8 bases. In germline, CDR1 is MNHEY, CDR2 SVGAGI. The junction had 8 bases not matched to a gene; V was cut back by 6 bases and J by 4 bases. This CDR3 has 15 residues. CDR3 residues: CASSSGTGGYNEQFF. CDR3 bases: TGTGCCAGCAGCTCCGGGACAGGAGGTTACAATGAGCAGTTCTTC.

The chain uses TRBV6-1 and TRBJ1-3, with D possibly TRBD1 on 6 matching bases. Trimming took off 10 bases at V and 2 bases at J, with 12 bases between the two ends. Germline CDR1 and CDR2: MNHNS and SASEGT. The CDR3 contains 13 residues. The CDR3 loop reads CATKTGTGNTIYF. The CDR3 bases are TGTGCCACCAAAACAGGGACTGGAAACACCATATATTTT.

The chain has TRBV20-1 and TRBJ1-1; no clear D. In germline, CDR1 is DFQATT, CDR2 SNEGSKA (reference sequence). Trimming took off 4 bases at V and 2 bases at J, with 8 bases between the two ends. The CDR3 consists of 12 residues. Here the CDR3 DNA reads TGCAGTGCTAACCGGGGAAACACTGAAGCTTTCTTT. Translated: CSANRGNTEAFF.

A few counts support this clonotype. At one end, the junction sequence differs from germline, possibly due to a read error. This rearrangement joins TRBV7-2 to TRBJ2-5, with no clear D. Germline V gene sequence: CDR1 SGHTA, CDR2 FQGNSA. This CDR3 has 14 residues. The CDR3 spells CVSTLSVGQETQYF. Here the CDR3 DNA reads TGTGTCAGCACCCTCAGCGTGGGACAAGAGACCCAGTACTTC.

The table lists this clonotype with many counts. The CDR3 nucleotides read TGTGCCAGCACCTCGTCTCAGGGGGTAGATACGCAGTATTTT. Amino acids: CASTSSQGVDTQYF. The chain combines TRBV5-4 with TRBJ2-3, with 7 bases that match TRBD1. The CDR3 sequence is 14 residues long. V shed 6 bases and J 5 bases; nucleotides not matched to a gene: 9. The germline V gene encodes CDR1 SGHNT and CDR2 YYREEE (reference sequence).

This clonotype was picked up a small number of times. The V call is TRBV29-1, the J call TRBJ1-1, with D possibly TRBD1 on 6 matching bases. The germline gives CDR1 SQVTM, CDR2 ANQGSEA. CDR3 length: 11 amino acids. V was pared by 5 bases and J by 7 bases, with 11 bases between. This CDR3 is CSVRTAGEAFF. Written as DNA, the CDR3 is TGCAGCGTTAGGACAGCCGGTGAAGCTTTCTTT.

This clonotype was detected a few times. The chain couples TRBV12-3 or TRBV12-4 to TRBJ1-2; D is uncertain. Trimming pared 5 bases from V and 4 bases from J, leaving 8 bases between. This CDR3 is 12 amino acids long. The CDR3 DNA sequence: TGTGCCAGCAGTACCGTTCCCTATGGCTACACCTTC. Encoded protein: CASSTVPYGYTF.

CDR3 protein: CSVHSDRYEAFF. The CDR3 nucleotides are TGCAGCGTCCACTCGGACAGATATGAAGCTTTCTTT. This chain links TRBV29-1 with TRBJ1-1, with a weak D call TRBD1 (6 bases). The CDR3 runs to 12 residues. V lost 6 bases to trimming and J lost 7 bases, with 15 bases between them. CDR1 and CDR2 (germline): SQVTM, ANQGSEA.

This clonotype was counted a few times. V gene TRBV12-3 or TRBV12-4 combines with J gene TRBJ1-5; 10 bases agree with TRBD1. J was trimmed by 4 bases and V by 6 bases; bases with no gene match: 0. The CDR3 is made up of 13 amino acids. DNA of the CDR3: TGTGCCAGCAGGGGACAGGGGAATCAGCCCCAGCATTTT. This translates into CASRGQGNQPQHF.

There are many counts of this clonotype. V is TRBV6-5 and J is TRBJ1-1, with TRBD1 identical over 7 bases. The CDR3 length is 17 residues. In germline, CDR1 is MNHEY, CDR2 SVGAGI. Trimming took 6 bases from V and 4 from J; bases not matched to a gene: 17. CDR3 amino acids: CASRIYGIGTVLTEAFF. Here the CDR3 DNA reads TGTGCCAGCAGGATATACGGAATAGGGACAGTACTCACTGAAGCTTTCTTT.

This clonotype was seen a handful of times. V and J are TRBV29-1 and TRBJ2-3, with D possibly matching TRBD1 (6 bases). CDR1 SQVTM and CDR2 ANQGSEA come from the germline V gene. The V end lost 7 bases, the J end lost 0 bases, and 14 bases lay between the germline ends. CDR3 length: 14 residues. DNA of the CDR3: TGCAGCGGAAGGGGACACCTCAGCACAGATACGCAGTATTTT. Its translation is CSGRGHLSTDTQYF.

This clonotype has just a few counts. This chain uses TRBV5-1 with TRBJ1-4; TRBD1 might be the D (5 bases). Germline V gives CDR1 SGHRS, CDR2 YFSETQ. The CDR3 totals 15 residues. V lost 3 bases, J lost 0 bases, and 9 bases lay in between. The CDR3 here is CASSYRTATNEKLFF. The CDR3 region has the DNA TGCGCCAGCAGCTACAGGACTGCAACTAATGAAAAACTGTTTTTT.

There are a few counts of this clonotype. The V call is TRBV7-3, the J call TRBJ2-2, with TRBD2 matching 9 bases. The CDR3 sequence is 15 residues long. The V segment lost 5 bases and the J segment 4 bases; nucleotides outside the gene matches: 5. Germline V gene sequence: CDR1 SGHTA, CDR2 FQGTGA. The CDR3 loop reads CASSKSSGATGELFF. CDR3 coding DNA: TGTGCCAGCAGCAAATCTAGCGGGGCCACCGGGGAGCTGTTTTTT.

This clonotype was picked up a small number of times. The J gene is TRBJ2-3, the V gene TRBV2, with D maybe TRBD1 (5 bases). The CDR3 length is 16 residues. Trimming stripped 8 bases from V and 4 bases from J, with 22 bases between. CDR1 and CDR2 from the germline V gene are SNHLY and FYNNEI. Here the CDR3 reads CASRPQKGLNADTQYF. The CDR3 DNA reads as TGTGCCAGCCGCCCCCAAAAGGGGTTAAACGCAGATACGCAGTATTTT.

This clonotype was seen only a few times. The chain's CDR3 is CASHPGASTDTQYF. The CDR3 nucleotides are TGTGCCAGCCACCCAGGGGCTAGCACAGATACGCAGTATTTT. The chain employs TRBV28 and TRBJ2-3; D might be TRBD1 (6 bases). The V and J ends lost 8 bases and 0 bases respectively, with 12 bases between them. Germline CDR1 is MDHEN and CDR2 is SYDVKM. The CDR3 runs to 14 residues.